What follows are 18 T cell receptor beta chains derived from one specimen sequenced in a study of a mutant IDH1 vaccine in newly diagnosed glioma. Indicated time point: week 23, last vaccination. A single vaccine dose contained 300 ug of mutant IDH1 20-mer peptide, and topical imiquimod was used with it. These receptors have no identified antigens. The method was immunoSEQ multiplex PCR; TCRdb's version includes in-frame clones alone and lacks a portion of them. The sample includes roughly 76,000 clones, approximately 85% of them seen just once. The specimen was PBMCs, collected from a glioma patient whose treatment included an IDH1 peptide vaccine. The source is a man aged 25-40 years with glioma. Some clones in this sample may be carry-over from other donors' samples.

The DNA for the CDR3 is TGTGCCAGCGAACCGGGCCTTAACTATGGCTACACCTTC. Translated: CASEPGLNYGYTF. This sequence joins TRBV28 and TRBJ1-2; no reliable D call. Germline V gene data show CDR1 as MDHEN and CDR2 as SYDVKM. V gave up 8 bases and J gave up 1 base, with 11 bases separating them. There are 13 residues in the CDR3.

The V gene is TRBV27, the J gene TRBJ2-7; D gene uncertain. The V gene's germline CDR1 is MNHEY and CDR2 SMNVEV (reference sequence). Trimming left V 8 bases short and J 5 bases short, with 13 bases between. CDR3 length: 12 amino acids. The CDR3 DNA follows: TGTGCCAGCGGAACTGGGTTAAACGAGCAGTACTTC. Encoded protein: CASGTGLNEQYF.

This chain connects TRBV9 to TRBJ2-7, with a tentative D call TRBD1 (7 bases). The CDR3 runs 14 residues. Per germline, CDR1 SGDLS and CDR2 YYNGEE. V shed 0 bases and J shed 4 bases, with 11 bases lying between them. Here the CDR3 reads CASSVAPGGYEQYF. The CDR3 DNA sequence: TGTGCCAGCAGCGTAGCCCCAGGGGGGTACGAGCAGTACTTC.

This clone showed up just once. The chain carries TRBV5-8 and TRBJ2-7; the D gene is possibly TRBD1 (6 bases). Germline lookup yields CDR1 SGHTS and CDR2 YDEGEE. The CDR3 is 19 residues long. The V end lost 1 base, the J end lost 0 bases, and 23 bases lay between the germline ends. The CDR3 is CASSLSYPSTGSISYEQYF. CDR3 sequence (DNA): TGTGCCAGCAGCTTGTCATACCCCTCTACAGGGAGCATCTCCTACGAGCAGTACTTC.

With respect to this clone: Other DNA sequences in the same sample also yield this CDR3. This chain uses TRBV28 with TRBJ2-7; D is unclear. In germline, CDR1 is MDHEN, CDR2 SYDVKM. The length of the CDR3 is 13 residues. Trimming stripped 3 bases from V and 4 bases from J, with 10 bases between. CDR3 sequence (DNA): TGTGCCAGCAGTTTTTTTCGTGGATACGAGCAGTACTTC. It translates to CASSFFRGYEQYF.

The chain recombines TRBV28 with TRBJ2-3, with 7 bases matching TRBD1. The CDR3 extends over 15 amino acids. Germline CDR1 and CDR2: MDHEN and SYDVKM. J was trimmed by 2 bases and V by 5 bases; bases with no gene match: 7. The CDR3 DNA reads as TGTGCCAGCAGTCTGGCCGACAGGGCCACAGATACGCAGTATTTT. It is translated as CASSLADRATDTQYF.

The chain links TRBV29-1 to TRBJ2-5; D not resolved. The J call is doubtful: the DNA matches TRBJ2-7 better. The length of the CDR3 is 11 residues. Germline V lookup: CDR1 SQVTM, CDR2 ANQGSEA. The CDR3 is CSVAGHHEQYF. The DNA of the CDR3 is TGCAGCGTTGCCGGGCACCACGAGCAGTACTTC.

J is TRBJ2-7 and V is TRBV28, with unresolved D. The V gene lost 2 bases and the J gene lost 3 bases, with 11 bases spanning the gap. This CDR3 is built from 14 residues. Germline V gene sequence: CDR1 MDHEN, CDR2 SYDVKM. This chain's CDR3 is CASSLGLRVYEQYF. The CDR3 nucleotides read TGTGCCAGCAGTTTAGGCCTTAGGGTCTACGAGCAGTACTTC. The variable domain in full, with the rest retrieved from reference TRBV28 and TRBJ2-7, is DVKVTQSSRYLVKRTGEKVFLECVQDMDHENMFWYRQDPGLGLRLIYFSYDVKMKEKGDIPEGYSVSREKKERFSLILESASTNQTSMYLCASSLGLRVYEQYFGPGTRLTVT.

The chain is built from TRBV4-1 and TRBJ2-5; D gene ambiguous. Trimming took 3 bases from V and 5 from J, leaving 13 bases between them. The CDR3 spans 14 residues. The germline gives CDR1 MGHRA, CDR2 YSYEKL. This chain's CDR3 is CASSHYPVGETQYF. Here the CDR3 DNA reads TGCGCCAGCAGCCATTACCCAGTTGGGGAGACCCAGTACTTC.

The chain uses TRBV5-4 and TRBJ1-1; the D gene is possibly TRBD1 (5 bases). Germline CDR1 reads SGHNT; CDR2 reads YYREEE (reference sequence). The CDR3 totals 15 residues. Trimming removed 2 bases from V and 5 bases from J, with 16 bases in between. The DNA for the CDR3 is TGTGCCAGCAGCTTTCCGGGCCGGGGCGGGACTGAAGCTTTCTTT. Protein sequence: CASSFPGRGGTEAFF.

This clone was found once. The J gene is TRBJ1-6, the V gene TRBV6-5, with D unresolved. Germline V CDR1 and CDR2: MNHEY, SVGAGI. The CDR3 is made up of 14 amino acids. V was shortened by 0 bases and J by 7 bases, with 7 bases between the two germline ends. CDR3 DNA sequence: TGTGCCAGCAGTTACTCCGTCCGAAATTCACCCCTCCACTTT. Translating it yields CASSYSVRNSPLHF.

The chain has TRBV30 and TRBJ2-7; TRBD1 aligns across 9 bases. CDR1 and CDR2 from the germline V gene are GTSNPN and SVGIG (reference sequence). J lost 7 bases, V lost 3 bases, and 10 bases had no gene match. The CDR3 runs to 14 residues. CDR3 amino acids: CAWRVTGGEGEQYF. The CDR3 region has the DNA TGTGCCTGGAGGGTAACAGGGGGCGAAGGGGAGCAGTACTTC.

The chain couples TRBV27 to TRBJ2-4; 9 bases are shared with TRBD1. The CDR3 contains 13 residues. Germline lookup yields CDR1 MNHEY and CDR2 SMNVEV (reference sequence). Unmatched junction bases numbered 1, after V lost 4 bases and J lost 6 bases. CDR3 nucleotides: TGTGCCAGCAGTTCGACAGGGGGAAACATTCAGTACTTC. Encoded protein: CASSSTGGNIQYF.

V is TRBV15 and J is TRBJ2-2; TRBD2 matches 9 bases. V shed 5 bases, J shed 2 bases, and the junction held 6 bases outside the gene matches. The CDR3 contains 16 residues. In germline, CDR1 is LNHNV, CDR2 YYDKDF (reference sequence). The CDR3 reads CATSFEAGGNTGELFF. CDR3 sequence (DNA): TGTGCCACCAGCTTCGAAGCGGGAGGCAACACCGGGGAGCTGTTTTTT.

This chain connects TRBV5-6 to TRBJ2-7, with D possibly TRBD1 on 5 matching bases. Germline assignment: CDR1 SGHDT and CDR2 YYEEEE. This CDR3 is built from 15 residues. Trimming pared 2 bases from V and 3 bases from J, leaving 15 bases between. CDR3 in amino acids: CASSFRGRAYYEQYF. The DNA of the CDR3 is TGTGCCAGCAGCTTTAGGGGCAGGGCTTACTACGAGCAGTACTTC.

The chain has TRBV30 and TRBJ1-2, with 7 bases identical to TRBD1. With 3 bases clipped from V and 4 bases from J, the junction kept 8 bases outside the gene matches. Germline CDR1 and CDR2: GTSNPN and SVGIG (reference sequence). The CDR3 has 14 amino acids. CDR3 sequence (DNA): TGTGCCTGGAGCCGACAGGGACGGAGCTATGGCTACACCTTC. Its translation: CAWSRQGRSYGYTF.

This clone was found a few times. This chain connects TRBV25-1 to TRBJ1-1; no firm D call. The CDR3 extends over 15 amino acids. Trimming shortened V by 5 bases and J by 4 bases, and 17 bases separated the two germline ends. In germline, CDR1 is MGHDK, CDR2 SYGVNS. The CDR3, as DNA: TGTGCCAGCAGTCTGTTGTCCAGTCTGCCCACTGAAGCTTTCTTT. Its translation: CASSLLSSLPTEAFF.

The chain uses TRBV7-9 and TRBJ1-4; D gene uncertain. Germline CDR1 and CDR2: SEHNR and FQNEAQ (reference sequence). CDR3 length: 13 residues. Trimming took 5 bases from V and 5 from J, leaving 9 bases between them. The chain's CDR3 is CASSPLQNEKLFF. CDR3 nucleotides: TGTGCCAGCAGCCCCCTCCAGAATGAAAAACTGTTTTTT. The full variable domain, in which reference TRBV7-9 and TRBJ1-4 provide the parts outside the CDR3, is DTGVSQNPRHKITKRGQNVTFRCDPISEHNRLYWYRQTLGQGPEFLTYFQNEAQLEKSRLLSDRFSAERPKGSFSTLEIQRTEQGDSAMYLCASSPLQNEKLFFGSGTQLSVL.